A single sample is the source of the 12 T cell receptor beta chains below, sequenced in a study of radiation and T cells in renal cell carcinoma. The table came from immunoSEQ multiplex PCR; TCRdb's copy has only in-frame clones and leaves some out. In the table there are 130,000 to 150,000 clones, about 88% of which are singletons. Time point denoted: baseline pretreatment blood. Specified treatment: 15 Gy SBRT to primary tumor, nephrectomy 4 weeks later. Sample: blood, taken from a patient whose treatment included radiotherapy and nephrectomy. The origin of the receptors is a woman aged 70-85 years with renal cell carcinoma.

The gene calls are TRBV19 and TRBJ1-1; no definite D call. The CDR3 is 17 amino acids. CDR1 is LNHDA, CDR2 SQIVND, per germline (reference sequence). Trimming pared 3 bases from V and 4 bases from J, leaving 21 bases between. CDR3 loop: CASSMHQNLPMSTEAFF. The CDR3 DNA sequence: TGTGCCAGTAGTATGCACCAAAATTTACCTATGAGCACTGAAGCTTTCTTT.

This clone was seen a few times. This chain links TRBV9 with TRBJ1-1, with no clear D. CDR3 length: 14 residues. With 0 bases removed from V and 1 base from J, the gap between germline ends came to 7 bases. The V gene's germline CDR1 is SGDLS and CDR2 YYNGEE. CDR3 sequence: CASSVVGSNTEAFF. CDR3 nucleotides: TGTGCCAGCAGCGTAGTAGGTTCGAACACTGAAGCTTTCTTT.

In its sample, this clone was seen once. The V and J genes are TRBV7-9 and TRBJ2-7; TRBD1 might be the D (6 bases). This CDR3 comprises 12 residues. Deletions cut 5 bases from V and 4 bases from J, with 9 bases between. Germline loops: CDR1 SEHNR, CDR2 FQNEAQ (reference sequence). The CDR3 spells CASSGGQYEQYF. The CDR3 bases are TGTGCCAGCAGCGGCGGACAGTACGAGCAGTACTTC.

This rearrangement joins TRBV5-1 to TRBJ2-2; perhaps TRBD1 as D (6 bases). The CDR3 runs 15 residues. V was shortened by 4 bases and J by 1 base, with 11 bases between the two germline ends. In germline, CDR1 is SGHRS, CDR2 YFSETQ. CDR3 DNA: TGCGCCAGCAGCCGGGCAGGGGAGAACACCGGGGAGCTGTTTTTT. This encodes CASSRAGENTGELFF.

The chain has TRBV5-4 and TRBJ1-1, with TRBD1 identical over 8 bases. There are 15 residues in the CDR3. Germline V lookup: CDR1 SGHNT, CDR2 YYREEE (reference sequence). V lost 3 bases to trimming and J lost 1 base; unmatched junction nucleotides: 5. Here the CDR3 reads CASSSAGTGNTEAFF. DNA of the CDR3: TGTGCCAGCAGCTCCGCCGGGACAGGGAACACTGAAGCTTTCTTT.

The V and J genes are TRBV19 and TRBJ1-1, with unresolved D. The CDR3 runs to 16 residues. Per the germline V gene, CDR1 is LNHDA and CDR2 is SQIVND (reference sequence). Trimming removed 7 bases from V and 5 bases from J, with 23 bases in between. The CDR3 here is CASTPSRARRGTEAFF. Here the CDR3 DNA reads TGTGCCAGTACCCCTAGTAGGGCCCGGCGAGGGACTGAAGCTTTCTTT.

The CDR3 coding sequence is TGTGCCAGCAGCGCAGAGGGGAGAGAGACCCAGTACTTC. Translated: CASSAEGRETQYF. V and J are TRBV9 and TRBJ2-5; D may match TRBD1 or TRBD2 (5 bases each). With 3 bases removed from V and 4 bases from J, the gap between germline ends came to 10 bases. The CDR3 runs 13 residues. The germline gives CDR1 SGDLS, CDR2 YYNGEE.

This clone was observed once. J is TRBJ1-1 and V is TRBV10-3; no clear D gene. Trimming took off 2 bases at V and 0 bases at J, with 10 bases between the two ends. CDR3 length equals 15 residues. Germline CDR1 ENHRY, CDR2 SYGVKD. CDR3 in amino acids: CAISETQTLNTEAFF. CDR3 DNA sequence: TGTGCCATCAGTGAGACCCAAACCTTGAACACTGAAGCTTTCTTT.

The chain combines TRBV19 with TRBJ2-3, with 8 nucleotides matching TRBD2. V lost 3 bases and J lost 4; bases outside the gene matches: 3. CDR3 size: 14 residues. The V gene's germline CDR1 is LNHDA and CDR2 SQIVND (reference sequence). The CDR3 nucleotides are TGTGCCAGTAGTATCGCCGGGGGGGCAGATACGCAGTATTTT. This sequence encodes CASSIAGGADTQYF.

The genes are TRBV9 and TRBJ1-4; D may be TRBD1 (5 bases). This CDR3 region has 13 residues. V gave up 2 bases and J gave up 8 bases, with 10 bases separating them. Germline CDR1 reads SGDLS; CDR2 reads YYNGEE. The CDR3 nucleotides are TGTGCCAGCAGCGTCCGCGAGGGGGAAAAACTGTTTTTT. This translates into CASSVREGEKLFF.

The rearrangement uses TRBV19 and TRBJ2-7; 11 bases are a match to TRBD2. Germline V CDR1 and CDR2: LNHDA, SQIVND (reference sequence). This CDR3 comprises 17 residues. V lost 4 bases and J lost 0; bases outside the gene matches: 8. CDR3 nucleotides: TGTGCCAGTAGTAAGCTAACTAGCGGGGGTTCCTCCTACGAGCAGTACTTC. Residues: CASSKLTSGGSSYEQYF.

The chain couples TRBV6-1 to TRBJ2-5, with 10 bases lining up with TRBD2. The CDR3 has 15 amino acids. The germline V gene has CDR1 MNHNS and CDR2 SASEGT. The V and J ends lost 6 bases and 3 bases, in that order; junction bases with no gene match: 7. CDR3 in amino acids: CASRQAGGLKETQYF. CDR3 sequence (DNA): TGTGCCAGCAGGCAAGCGGGGGGGCTAAAAGAGACCCAGTACTTC.